The 16 T cell receptor beta chains below come from one sample, sequenced in a study of cytomegalovirus exposure and HLA in healthy donors. PCR amplification relied on 60 Vbeta primers (plus 13 Jbeta primers). The table came from immunoSEQ multiplex PCR; TCRdb's copy has only in-frame clones and leaves some out. The sample yields tens of thousands of clones, less than 80% seen once. The sample was PBMCs. All receptors come from a woman aged 40 to 50 in good health and CMV-seropositive.

This clone has only a few counts. The chain uses TRBV14 and TRBJ1-2; D is undetermined. The germline V gene has CDR1 SGHDN and CDR2 FVKESK. The V gene lost 0 bases and the J gene lost 4 bases, with 12 bases spanning the gap. This CDR3 is 15 amino acids long. CDR3 sequence: CASSQDTPGGYGYTF. The CDR3, as DNA: TGTGCCAGCAGCCAAGATACCCCGGGTGGCTATGGCTACACCTTC.

The rearrangement uses TRBV19 and TRBJ2-1, with 10 bases identical to TRBD1. V shed 6 bases and J 9 bases; nucleotides not matched to a gene: 5. Per germline, CDR1 LNHDA and CDR2 SQIVND (reference sequence). This CDR3 region has 13 residues. CDR3: CASRETGGPEQFF. The CDR3 DNA reads TGTGCCAGTAGGGAGACAGGGGGCCCTGAGCAGTTCTTC.

This chain uses TRBV29-1 with TRBJ1-3; TRBD1 matches 7 bases. Germline CDR1 SQVTM, CDR2 ANQGSEA. The V gene end was trimmed by 6 bases and the J gene end by 4 bases; junction bases not matched to a gene: 6. The CDR3 is made up of 13 amino acids. In nucleotides, the CDR3 is TGCAGCGTCACAGGGGATTCAGGAAACACCATATATTTT. It yields the protein CSVTGDSGNTIYF.

The V and J genes are TRBV2 and TRBJ1-5; a weak D match, TRBD1 (6 bases). Trimming removed 3 bases from V and 0 bases from J, with 9 bases in between. Germline CDR1 reads SNHLY; CDR2 reads FYNNEI. The CDR3 runs to 15 residues. The CDR3 here is CASSDPRGSNQPQHF. In DNA form, the CDR3 reads TGTGCCAGCAGTGACCCCAGGGGTAGCAATCAGCCCCAGCATTTT.

The genes are TRBV6-5 and TRBJ1-1; 8 nucleotides line up with TRBD1. CDR3 length: 13 amino acids. Germline V gene data show CDR1 as MNHEY and CDR2 as SVGAGI. V was clipped by 6 bases and J by 3 bases; unmatched bases: 3. The CDR3 DNA is TGTGCCAGCAGCGCGGACAGGGACACTGAAGCTTTCTTT. It is translated as CASSADRDTEAFF.

This clone appeared once. The J gene is TRBJ2-1, the V gene TRBV10-3; 9 nucleotides line up with TRBD2. CDR1 and CDR2 (germline): ENHRY, SYGVKD. Trimming cost V 7 bases and J 2 bases; bases outside gene matches: 0. This CDR3 spans 13 amino acids. Written as DNA, the CDR3 is TGTGCCATCACTAGCGGGGCCTACAATGAGCAGTTCTTC. This gives the protein CAITSGAYNEQFF.

The chain employs TRBV7-3 and TRBJ2-3, with 9 bases aligning to TRBD1. V was clipped by 5 bases and J by 7 bases; unmatched bases: 16. The CDR3 covers 17 residues. The germline gives CDR1 SGHTA, CDR2 FQGTGA. The CDR3 DNA sequence: TGTGCCAGCAGCCGAGCCCCCGGGACAGGGCCGAGAAATACGCAGTATTTT. It translates to CASSRAPGTGPRNTQYF.

The genes are TRBV7-3 and TRBJ2-1; D is unclear. V gave up 10 bases and J gave up 6 bases, with 16 bases separating them. CDR1 and CDR2 (germline): SGHTA, FQGTGA. The CDR3 runs 13 residues. In DNA form, the CDR3 reads TGTGCCATCGCGACTGCGCCGGGCAATGAGCAGTTCTTC. Protein: CAIATAPGNEQFF.

This clone was found a few times. V usage is TRBV10-2 and J usage is TRBJ2-7; 9 nucleotides agree with TRBD2. CDR3 length: 14 residues. Germline V gives CDR1 WSHSY, CDR2 SAAADI. Trimming cost V 2 bases and J 3 bases; bases outside gene matches: 2. The CDR3 protein is CASSEGTSLYEQYF. In nucleotides, the CDR3 is TGCGCCAGCAGTGAGGGGACTAGCCTCTACGAGCAGTACTTC.

The CDR3 DNA reads as TGTGCCAGCAGCTTGGACAGGGGTAAAGAGCAGTACTTC. Its translation is CASSLDRGKEQYF. The genes are TRBV5-5 and TRBJ2-7, with TRBD1 matching 7 bases. CDR3 length equals 13 residues. V was clipped by 0 bases and J by 7 bases; unmatched bases: 4. Germline V lookup: CDR1 SGHKS, CDR2 YYEKEE (reference sequence).

The chain has TRBV20-1 and TRBJ2-7, with TRBD2 matching 7 bases. The CDR3 sequence is 11 residues long. Trimming cost V 5 bases and J 9 bases; bases outside gene matches: 7. Germline loops: CDR1 DFQATT, CDR2 SNEGSKA (reference sequence). The CDR3 DNA reads TGCAGTGCTGGGACTACCTCGCGGCAGTACTTC. This codes for CSAGTTSRQYF.

This chain uses TRBV4-1 with TRBJ1-5, with D tentatively TRBD1 (5 bases). V was shortened by 1 base and J by 3 bases, with 10 bases between the two germline ends. The germline V gene encodes CDR1 MGHRA and CDR2 YSYEKL. The CDR3 is 15 amino acids. CDR3 sequence: CASSQGRAYNQPQHF. CDR3 coding DNA: TGCGCCAGCAGCCAAGGCAGGGCGTACAATCAGCCCCAGCATTTT.

The chain employs TRBV9 and TRBJ2-5, with 10 positions matching TRBD1. Germline assignment: CDR1 SGDLS and CDR2 YYNGEE. V shed 2 bases, J shed 4 bases, and the junction held 2 bases outside the gene matches. There are 14 residues in the CDR3. CDR3 nucleotides: TGTGCCAGCAGCGTGGGACAGGGGAGAGAGACCCAGTACTTC. Translation gives CASSVGQGRETQYF.

The rearrangement joins TRBV7-3 to TRBJ2-2; tentatively, D is TRBD2 (5 bases). CDR1 is SGHTA and CDR2 is FQGTGA in the germline V gene. The CDR3 covers 16 residues. V lost 3 bases and J lost 2, with 13 bases in between. The CDR3: CASSFGPAANTGELFF. CDR3 nucleotides: TGTGCCAGCAGCTTTGGCCCAGCGGCTAACACCGGGGAGCTGTTTTTT.

The chain has TRBV2 and TRBJ2-7, with D perhaps TRBD1 (6 bases). This CDR3 comprises 13 residues. CDR1 is SNHLY, CDR2 FYNNEI, per germline. V was pared by 4 bases and J by 2 bases, with 9 bases between. This CDR3 is CASSGTVPYEQYF. CDR3 in DNA: TGTGCCAGCAGTGGGACAGTCCCCTACGAGCAGTACTTC.

There are many counts of this clone. The chain is built from TRBV19 and TRBJ1-1; the D is unclear. The germline V gene encodes CDR1 LNHDA and CDR2 SQIVND (reference sequence). V lost 3 bases and J lost 5, with 16 bases in between. The CDR3 totals 15 residues. The CDR3 sequence: CASSIVGGVRTEAFF. CDR3 DNA: TGTGCCAGTAGTATTGTCGGCGGGGTGAGGACTGAAGCTTTCTTT.